This TCR beta chain was sequenced during a study of T-cell reconstitution after alpha-beta-depleted transplantation in children. Only one count was recorded for this clonotype. Researchers prepared the TCRbeta library using unique molecular identifiers, the study reports. TCRdb analysed the PCR reads with MiXCR anew, one entry per CDR3 protein. There are hundreds of thousands of distinct CDR3 sequences in the sample; 16% occur only once, and 1.1% lies in the top ten. The sequence was obtained from a human donor who donated a stem cell graft to a child with acute myeloid leukemia. Material: PBMCs from the stem cell graft donor, obtained from the stem cell graft.

CDR3 nucleotides: TGTGCCAGCAGCCAAGATGGGCTCTCTGGGGCCAACGTCCTGACTTTC. Protein: CASSQDGLSGANVLTF. The chain employs TRBV4-2 and TRBJ2-6; D is unclear. Trimming removed 0 bases from V and 0 bases from J, with 6 bases in between. CDR1 is LGHNA and CDR2 is YNFKEQ in the germline V gene. The CDR3 is made up of 16 amino acids.